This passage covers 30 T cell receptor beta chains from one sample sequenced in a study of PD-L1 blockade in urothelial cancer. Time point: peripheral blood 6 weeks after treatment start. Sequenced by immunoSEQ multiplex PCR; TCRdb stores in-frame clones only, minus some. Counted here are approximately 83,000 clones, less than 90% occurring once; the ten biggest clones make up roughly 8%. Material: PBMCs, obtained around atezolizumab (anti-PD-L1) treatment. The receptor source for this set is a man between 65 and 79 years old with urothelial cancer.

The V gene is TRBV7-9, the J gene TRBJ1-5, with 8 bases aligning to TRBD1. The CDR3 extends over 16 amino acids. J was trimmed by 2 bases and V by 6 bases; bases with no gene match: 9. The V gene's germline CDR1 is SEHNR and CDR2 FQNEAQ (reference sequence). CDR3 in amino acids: CASSPGRTGRNQPQHF. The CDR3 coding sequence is TGTGCCAGCAGTCCGGGAAGGACAGGGCGCAATCAGCCCCAGCATTTT.

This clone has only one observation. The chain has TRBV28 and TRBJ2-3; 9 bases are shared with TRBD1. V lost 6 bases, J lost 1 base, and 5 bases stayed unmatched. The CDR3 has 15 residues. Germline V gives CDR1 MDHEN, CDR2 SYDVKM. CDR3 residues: CASSKRTGGTDTQYF. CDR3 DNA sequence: TGTGCCAGCAGCAAACGGACAGGGGGCACAGATACGCAGTATTTT.

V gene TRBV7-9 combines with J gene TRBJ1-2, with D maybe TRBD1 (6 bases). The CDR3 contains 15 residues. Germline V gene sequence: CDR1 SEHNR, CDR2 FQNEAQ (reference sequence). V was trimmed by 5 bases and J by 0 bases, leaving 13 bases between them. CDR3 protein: CASSPNPGANYGYTF. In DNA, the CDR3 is TGTGCCAGCAGCCCAAACCCAGGGGCTAACTATGGCTACACCTTC.

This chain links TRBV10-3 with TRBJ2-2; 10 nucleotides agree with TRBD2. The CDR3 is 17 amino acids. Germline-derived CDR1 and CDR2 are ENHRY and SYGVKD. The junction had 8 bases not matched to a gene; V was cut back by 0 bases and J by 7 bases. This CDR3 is CAISESWTSGLGGELFF. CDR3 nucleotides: TGTGCCATCAGTGAGTCCTGGACTAGCGGCCTGGGCGGGGAGCTGTTTTTT.

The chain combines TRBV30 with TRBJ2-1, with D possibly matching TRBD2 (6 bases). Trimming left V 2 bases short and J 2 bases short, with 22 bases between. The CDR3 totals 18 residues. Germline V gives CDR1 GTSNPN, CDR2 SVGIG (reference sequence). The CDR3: CAWSNFIVRGSPYNEQFF. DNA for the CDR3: TGTGCCTGGAGTAACTTTATAGTACGGGGGAGCCCCTACAATGAGCAGTTCTTC.

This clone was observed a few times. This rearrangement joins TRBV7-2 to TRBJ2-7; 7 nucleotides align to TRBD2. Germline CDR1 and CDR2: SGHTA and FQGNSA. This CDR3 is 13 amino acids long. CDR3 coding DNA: TGTGCAGTGGGGGGGGAGATTCACTACGAGCAGTACTTC. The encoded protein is CAVGGEIHYEQYF. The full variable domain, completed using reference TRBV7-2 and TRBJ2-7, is GAGVSQSPSNKVTEKGKDVELRCDPISGHTALYWYRQSLGQGLEFLIYFQGNSAPDKSGLPSDRFSAERTGGSVSTLTIQRTQQEDSAVYLCAVGGEIHYEQYFGPGTRLTVT.

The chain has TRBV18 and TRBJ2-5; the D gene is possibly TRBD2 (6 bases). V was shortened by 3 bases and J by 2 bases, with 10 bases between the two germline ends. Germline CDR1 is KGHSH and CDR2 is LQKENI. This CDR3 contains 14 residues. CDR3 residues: CASSPGLSQETQYF. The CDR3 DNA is TGTGCCAGCTCACCGGGACTTTCTCAAGAGACCCAGTACTTC.

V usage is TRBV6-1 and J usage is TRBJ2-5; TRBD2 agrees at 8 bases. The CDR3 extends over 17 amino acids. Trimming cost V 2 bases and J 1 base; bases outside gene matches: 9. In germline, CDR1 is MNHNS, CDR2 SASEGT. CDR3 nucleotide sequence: TGTGCCAGCAGTGAATTTGCGGGAGGTAGCCTCCAAGAGACCCAGTACTTC. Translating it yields CASSEFAGGSLQETQYF.

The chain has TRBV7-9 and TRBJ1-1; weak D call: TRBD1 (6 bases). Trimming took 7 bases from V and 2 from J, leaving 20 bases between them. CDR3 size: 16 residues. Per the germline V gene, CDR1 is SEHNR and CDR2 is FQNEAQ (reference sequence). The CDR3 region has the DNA TGTGCCAGCACCATCATATCCGGGACAACAAACACTGAAGCTTTCTTT. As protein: CASTIISGTTNTEAFF.

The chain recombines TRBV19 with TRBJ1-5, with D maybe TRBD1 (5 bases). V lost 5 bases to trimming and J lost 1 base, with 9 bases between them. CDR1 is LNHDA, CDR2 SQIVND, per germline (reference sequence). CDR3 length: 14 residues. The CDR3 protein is CASSSAGSNQPQHF. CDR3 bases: TGTGCCAGTAGTTCGGCAGGGAGCAATCAGCCCCAGCATTTT.

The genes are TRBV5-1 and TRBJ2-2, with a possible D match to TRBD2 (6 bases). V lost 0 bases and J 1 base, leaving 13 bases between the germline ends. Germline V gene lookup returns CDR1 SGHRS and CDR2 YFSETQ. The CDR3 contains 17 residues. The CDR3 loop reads CASSLVSGTLNTGELFF. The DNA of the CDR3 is TGCGCCAGCAGCTTGGTTTCCGGGACTTTGAACACCGGGGAGCTGTTTTTT. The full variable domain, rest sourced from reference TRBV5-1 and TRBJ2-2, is KAGVTQTPRYLIKTRGQQVTLSCSPISGHRSVSWYQQTPGQGLQFLFEYFSETQRNKGNFPGRFSGRQFSNSRSEMNVSTLELGDSALYLCASSLVSGTLNTGELFFGEGSRLTVL.

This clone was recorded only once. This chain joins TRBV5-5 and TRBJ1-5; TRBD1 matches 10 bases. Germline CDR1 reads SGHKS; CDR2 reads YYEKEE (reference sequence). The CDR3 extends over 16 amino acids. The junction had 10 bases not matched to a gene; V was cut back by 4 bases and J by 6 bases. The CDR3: CASSQGDRGSPQPQHF. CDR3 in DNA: TGTGCCAGCAGCCAAGGGGACAGGGGAAGTCCTCAGCCCCAGCATTTT.

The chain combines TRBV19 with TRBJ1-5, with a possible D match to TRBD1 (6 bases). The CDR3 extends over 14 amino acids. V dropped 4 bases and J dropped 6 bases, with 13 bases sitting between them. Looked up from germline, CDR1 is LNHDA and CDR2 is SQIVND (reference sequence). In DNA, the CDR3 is TGTGCCAGTAGTACTAACAGGGCTACTCAGCCCCAGCATTTT. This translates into CASSTNRATQPQHF.

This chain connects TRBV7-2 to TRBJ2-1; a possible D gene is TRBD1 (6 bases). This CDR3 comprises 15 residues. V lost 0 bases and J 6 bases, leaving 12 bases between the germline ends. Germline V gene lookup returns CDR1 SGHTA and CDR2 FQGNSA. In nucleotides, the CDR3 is TGTGCCAGCAGCTTAGCAGGACAGAACACCAATGAGCAGTTCTTC. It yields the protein CASSLAGQNTNEQFF. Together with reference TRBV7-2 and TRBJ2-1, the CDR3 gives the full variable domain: GAGVSQSPSNKVTEKGKDVELRCDPISGHTALYWYRQSLGQGLEFLIYFQGNSAPDKSGLPSDRFSAERTGGSVSTLTIQRTQQEDSAVYLCASSLAGQNTNEQFFGPGTRLTVL.

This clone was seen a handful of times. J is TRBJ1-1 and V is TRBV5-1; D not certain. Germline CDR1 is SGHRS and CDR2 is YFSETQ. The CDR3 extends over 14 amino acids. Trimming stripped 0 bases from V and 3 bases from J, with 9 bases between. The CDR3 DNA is TGCGCCAGCAGCTTGGGATCTTACTACACTGAAGCTTTCTTT. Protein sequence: CASSLGSYYTEAFF.

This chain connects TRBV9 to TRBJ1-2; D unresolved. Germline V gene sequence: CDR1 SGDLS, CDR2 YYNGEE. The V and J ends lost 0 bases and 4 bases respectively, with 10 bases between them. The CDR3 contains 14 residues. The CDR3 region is CASSVGEGAYGYTF. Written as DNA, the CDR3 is TGTGCCAGCAGCGTAGGTGAAGGAGCCTATGGCTACACCTTC. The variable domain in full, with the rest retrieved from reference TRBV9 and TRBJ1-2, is DSGVTQTPKHLITATGQRVTLRCSPRSGDLSVYWYQQSLDQGLQFLIQYYNGEERAKGNILERFSAQQFPDLHSELNLSSLELGDSALYFCASSVGEGAYGYTFGSGTRLTVV.

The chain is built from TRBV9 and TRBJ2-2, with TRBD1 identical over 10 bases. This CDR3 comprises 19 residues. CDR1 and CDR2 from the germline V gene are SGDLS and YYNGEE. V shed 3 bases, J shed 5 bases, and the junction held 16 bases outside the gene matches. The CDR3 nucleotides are TGTGCCAGCAGCGCACTCCAGTGGGAGACAGGGGGCATGACCGGGGAGCTGTTTTTT. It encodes CASSALQWETGGMTGELFF. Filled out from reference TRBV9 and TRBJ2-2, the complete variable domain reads DSGVTQTPKHLITATGQRVTLRCSPRSGDLSVYWYQQSLDQGLQFLIQYYNGEERAKGNILERFSAQQFPDLHSELNLSSLELGDSALYFCASSALQWETGGMTGELFFGEGSRLTVL.

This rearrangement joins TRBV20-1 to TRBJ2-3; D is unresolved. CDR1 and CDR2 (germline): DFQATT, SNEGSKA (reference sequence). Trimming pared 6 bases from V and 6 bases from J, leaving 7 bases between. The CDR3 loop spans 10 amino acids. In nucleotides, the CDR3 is TGCAGTGCCTATGAGGATACGCAGTATTTT. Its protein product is CSAYEDTQYF.

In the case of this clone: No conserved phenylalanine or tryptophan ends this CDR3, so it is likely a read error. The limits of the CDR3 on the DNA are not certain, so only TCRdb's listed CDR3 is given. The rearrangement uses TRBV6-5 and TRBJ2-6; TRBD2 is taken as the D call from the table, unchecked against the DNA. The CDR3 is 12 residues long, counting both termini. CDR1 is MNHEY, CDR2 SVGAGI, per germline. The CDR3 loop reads CASSYKRLAGER.

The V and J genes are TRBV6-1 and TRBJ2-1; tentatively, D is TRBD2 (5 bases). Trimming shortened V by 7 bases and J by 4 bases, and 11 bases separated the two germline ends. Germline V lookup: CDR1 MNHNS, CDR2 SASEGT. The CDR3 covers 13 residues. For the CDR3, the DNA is TGTGCCAGCACCCAAGTAGCGTACAATGAGCAGTTCTTC. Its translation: CASTQVAYNEQFF.

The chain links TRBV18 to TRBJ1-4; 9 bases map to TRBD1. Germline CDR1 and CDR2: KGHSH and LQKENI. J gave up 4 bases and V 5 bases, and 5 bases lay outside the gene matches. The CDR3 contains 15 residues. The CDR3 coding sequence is TGTGCCAGCTCAGTCGGACAGGGGAATAATGAAAAACTGTTTTTT. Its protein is CASSVGQGNNEKLFF.

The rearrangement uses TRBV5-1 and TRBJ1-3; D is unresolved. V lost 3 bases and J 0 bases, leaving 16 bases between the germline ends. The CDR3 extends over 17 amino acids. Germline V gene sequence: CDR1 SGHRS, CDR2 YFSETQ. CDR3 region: CASSWASVTDSGNTIYF. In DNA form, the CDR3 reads TGCGCCAGCAGCTGGGCCTCGGTGACGGACTCTGGAAACACCATATATTTT.

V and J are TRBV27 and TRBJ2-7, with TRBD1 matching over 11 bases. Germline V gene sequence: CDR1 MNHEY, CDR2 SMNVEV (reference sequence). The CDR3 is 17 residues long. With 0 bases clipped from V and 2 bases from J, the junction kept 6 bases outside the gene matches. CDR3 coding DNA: TGTGCCAGCAGTTTATCGGGGCCGGGACAGGGGGCCTACGAGCAGTACTTC. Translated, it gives CASSLSGPGQGAYEQYF.

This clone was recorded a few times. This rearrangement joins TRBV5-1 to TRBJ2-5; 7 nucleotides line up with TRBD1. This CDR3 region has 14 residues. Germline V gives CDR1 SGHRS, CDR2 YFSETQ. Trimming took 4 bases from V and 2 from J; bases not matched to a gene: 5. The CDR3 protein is CASSQGQPQETQYF. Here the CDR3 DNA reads TGCGCCAGCAGCCAGGGACAGCCGCAAGAGACCCAGTACTTC.

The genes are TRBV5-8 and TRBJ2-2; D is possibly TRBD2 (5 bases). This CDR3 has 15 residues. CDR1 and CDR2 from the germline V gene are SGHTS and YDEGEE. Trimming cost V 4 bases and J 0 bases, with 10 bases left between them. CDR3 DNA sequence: TGTGCCAGCAGCACCGGACTGGCGAACACCGGGGAGCTGTTTTTT. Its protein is CASSTGLANTGELFF. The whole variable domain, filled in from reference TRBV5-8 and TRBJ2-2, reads EAGVTQSPTHLIKTRGQQATLRCSPISGHTSVYWYQQALGLGLQFLLWYDEGEERNRGNFPPRFSGRQFPNYSSELNVNALELEDSALYLCASSTGLANTGELFFGEGSRLTVL.

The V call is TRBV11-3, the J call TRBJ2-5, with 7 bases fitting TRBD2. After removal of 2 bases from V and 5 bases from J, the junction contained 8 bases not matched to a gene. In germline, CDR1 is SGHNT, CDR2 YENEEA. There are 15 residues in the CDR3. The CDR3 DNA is TGTGCCAGCAGCTTACTCGCGGGAGAAGGGGAGACCCAGTACTTC. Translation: CASSLLAGEGETQYF.

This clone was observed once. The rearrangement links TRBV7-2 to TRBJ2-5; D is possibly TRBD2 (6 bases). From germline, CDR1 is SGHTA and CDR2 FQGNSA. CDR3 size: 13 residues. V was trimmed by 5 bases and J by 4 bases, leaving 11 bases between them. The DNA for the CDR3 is TGTGCCAGCAGCCGATGGGACTCAGAGACCCAGTACTTC. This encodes CASSRWDSETQYF.

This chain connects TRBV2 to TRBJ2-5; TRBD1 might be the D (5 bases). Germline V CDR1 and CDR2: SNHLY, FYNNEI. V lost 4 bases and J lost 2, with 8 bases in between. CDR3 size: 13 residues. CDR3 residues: CASSVDSQETQYF. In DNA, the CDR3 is TGTGCCAGCAGTGTTGACAGTCAAGAGACCCAGTACTTC.

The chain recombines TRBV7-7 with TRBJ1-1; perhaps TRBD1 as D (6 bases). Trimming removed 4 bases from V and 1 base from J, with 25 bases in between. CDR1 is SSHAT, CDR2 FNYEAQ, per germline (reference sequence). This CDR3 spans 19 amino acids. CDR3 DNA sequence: TGTGCCAGCAGCTCTTGGGGGCGGAAACAGCTTTTTGGGAACACTGAAGCTTTCTTT. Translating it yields CASSSWGRKQLFGNTEAFF.

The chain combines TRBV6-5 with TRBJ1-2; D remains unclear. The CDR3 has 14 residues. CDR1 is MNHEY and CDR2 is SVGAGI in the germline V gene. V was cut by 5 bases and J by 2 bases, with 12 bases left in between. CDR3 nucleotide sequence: TGTGCCAGCAGTCCGGACTATCGAAACTATGGCTACACCTTC. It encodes CASSPDYRNYGYTF.